This passage covers 24 T cell receptor beta chains from one sample sequenced in a study of T cell responses to AZD1222 COVID-19 vaccine. The data were produced by immunoSEQ multiplex PCR, yet TCRdb's version contains in-frame clones alone and is incomplete. The table has around 170,000 clones, about nine tenths seen once. The sample was peripheral blood, taken 28 days after the second AZD1222 dose. The receptors come from an adult who received the AZD1222 COVID-19 vaccine.

This sequence joins TRBV5-1 and TRBJ2-7; D gene uncertain. Germline lookup yields CDR1 SGHRS and CDR2 YFSETQ. V shed 4 bases and J shed 5 bases, with 16 bases lying between them. This CDR3 spans 14 amino acids. CDR3 sequence (DNA): TGCGCCAGCAGCCTACCAGAAATATACCACGAGCAGTACTTC. Translating it yields CASSLPEIYHEQYF.

The genes are TRBV4-1 and TRBJ1-2, with unresolved D. V lost 4 bases to trimming and J lost 5 bases, with 17 bases between them. Germline V gene sequence: CDR1 MGHRA, CDR2 YSYEKL. The CDR3 runs to 15 residues. The CDR3 DNA is TGCGCCAGCAGCCTCAACATCAACGCAAATTATGGCTACACCTTC. Its translation: CASSLNINANYGYTF.

The gene calls are TRBV19 and TRBJ2-1; D is possibly TRBD2 (6 bases). Germline assignment: CDR1 LNHDA and CDR2 SQIVND (reference sequence). V was trimmed by 1 base and J by 6 bases, leaving 10 bases between them. The CDR3 loop spans 14 amino acids. CDR3 protein: CASSIGPSANEQFF. CDR3 nucleotide sequence: TGTGCCAGTAGTATAGGCCCTAGCGCCAATGAGCAGTTCTTC. Full variable domain (rest looked up from reference TRBV19 and TRBJ2-1): DGGITQSPKYLFRKEGQNVTLSCEQNLNHDAMYWYRQDPGQGLRLIYYSQIVNDFQKGDIAEGYSVSREKKESFPLTVTSAQKNPTAFYLCASSIGPSANEQFFGPGTRLTVL.

The gene calls are TRBV19 and TRBJ1-3; D remains ambiguous. The CDR3 consists of 15 residues. Trimming removed 4 bases at V and 4 bases at J, with 14 bases between. CDR1 and CDR2 from the germline V gene are LNHDA and SQIVND (reference sequence). CDR3 loop: CASSNDPALGNTIYF. DNA for the CDR3: TGTGCCAGTAGTAACGACCCAGCTCTGGGAAACACCATATATTTT.

This clone has a handful of counts. The rearrangement joins TRBV7-3 to TRBJ2-7; D is possibly TRBD2 (5 bases). The CDR3 extends over 14 amino acids. Trimming removed 2 bases from V and 0 bases from J, with 8 bases in between. Per germline, CDR1 SGHTA and CDR2 FQGTGA. The CDR3 loop is CASSLLANSYEQYF. The CDR3 bases are TGTGCCAGCAGCTTACTAGCCAACTCCTACGAGCAGTACTTC.

The chain joins TRBV30 to TRBJ2-7; TRBD1 agrees at 7 bases. CDR3 length: 13 residues. The germline gives CDR1 GTSNPN, CDR2 SVGIG (reference sequence). The trim removed 3 bases at V and 4 bases at J, leaving 6 bases unmatched. The CDR3 spells CAWRRAGGYEQYF. DNA of the CDR3: TGTGCCTGGAGAAGGGCAGGGGGATACGAGCAGTACTTC.

The V call is TRBV30, the J call TRBJ1-5; no reliable D call. Trimming stripped 1 base from V and 1 base from J, with 8 bases between. Germline assignment: CDR1 GTSNPN and CDR2 SVGIG (reference sequence). This CDR3 has 14 residues. CDR3 in amino acids: CAWSEGSSNQPQHF. The CDR3 coding sequence is TGTGCCTGGAGTGAAGGAAGCAGCAATCAGCCCCAGCATTTT.

J is TRBJ2-3 and V is TRBV12-3 or TRBV12-4; D not resolved. The CDR3 is 12 amino acids. V lost 7 bases and J 5 bases, leaving 10 bases between the germline ends. The CDR3 DNA reads as TGTGCCAGCATCTCCGATAGAGATACGCAGTATTTT. Translation gives CASISDRDTQYF.

This clone was detected once. The chain combines TRBV28 with TRBJ2-7; 7 bases match TRBD1. Germline V gives CDR1 MDHEN, CDR2 SYDVKM. V trimming: 6 bases; J trimming: 4 bases; junction bases outside the gene matches: 9. The CDR3 loop spans 14 amino acids. This CDR3 is CASRPTGNNYEQYF. The CDR3 DNA sequence: TGTGCCAGCAGGCCGACAGGGAATAATTACGAGCAGTACTTC.

The rearrangement joins TRBV19 to TRBJ2-1; no reliable D call. Trimming left V 7 bases short and J 3 bases short, with 16 bases between. The CDR3 is made up of 15 amino acids. From germline, CDR1 is LNHDA and CDR2 SQIVND (reference sequence). CDR3 DNA sequence: TGTGCCAGTACCCCGCCCGGCGGATTCTACAATGAGCAGTTCTTC. It specifies CASTPPGGFYNEQFF.

The chain recombines TRBV7-9 with TRBJ2-4; weak D call: TRBD1 (6 bases). This CDR3 is 16 amino acids long. V dropped 4 bases and J dropped 0 bases, with 13 bases sitting between them. Germline V gene lookup returns CDR1 SEHNR and CDR2 FQNEAQ (reference sequence). The CDR3 nucleotides read TGTGCCAGCAGCTCGGACAGACTTCTAGCCAAAAACATTCAGTACTTC. As protein: CASSSDRLLAKNIQYF.

This clone was picked up a small number of times. J is TRBJ2-1 and V is TRBV2; tentative D call: TRBD2 (6 bases). This CDR3 has 13 residues. Germline V gene data show CDR1 as SNHLY and CDR2 as FYNNEI. Between the trimmed V and J ends, which lost 6 bases and 4 bases, there was a span of 10 bases. The CDR3 is CASRLGTYNEQFF. CDR3 sequence (DNA): TGTGCCAGCAGATTAGGGACTTACAATGAGCAGTTCTTC. Full variable domain (remainder filled in from reference TRBV2 and TRBJ2-1): EPEVTQTPSHQVTQMGQEVILRCVPISNHLYFYWYRQILGQKVEFLVSFYNNEISEKSEIFDDQFSVERPDGSNFTLKIRSTKLEDSAMYFCASRLGTYNEQFFGPGTRLTVL.

The rearrangement links TRBV2 to TRBJ2-7; the match to TRBD2 covers 10 bases. The V gene end was trimmed by 9 bases and the J gene end by 2 bases; junction bases not matched to a gene: 7. The germline V gene encodes CDR1 SNHLY and CDR2 FYNNEI. The CDR3 spans 14 residues. CDR3 loop: CASRRLAGAYEQYF. CDR3 in DNA: TGTGCCAGTCGGCGACTAGCGGGCGCCTACGAGCAGTACTTC.

The chain uses TRBV18 and TRBJ2-2, with 12 bases that match TRBD2. Germline trimming cut 1 base from V and 0 bases from J; bases unmatched to any gene: 3. Germline values: CDR1 KGHSH, CDR2 LQKENI. There are 18 residues in the CDR3. The CDR3 sequence is CASSPRSSGGANTGELFF. The CDR3 region has the DNA TGTGCCAGCTCACCACGCTCTAGCGGGGGGGCGAACACCGGGGAGCTGTTTTTT.

This clone was observed once. This CDR3 reads CASSPGGAGSYEQYF. CDR3 nucleotides: TGTGCCAGCTCACCAGGGGGCGCAGGCTCCTACGAGCAGTACTTC. J is TRBJ2-7 and V is TRBV18, with D tentatively TRBD1 (6 bases). Germline V gene data show CDR1 as KGHSH and CDR2 as LQKENI. The germline V and J ends were trimmed by 2 bases and 0 bases, with 11 bases remaining between them. The CDR3 contains 15 residues.

This chain uses TRBV5-1 with TRBJ1-6; D remains unclear. V gave up 0 bases and J gave up 9 bases, with 10 bases separating them. This CDR3 spans 14 amino acids. Germline CDR1 and CDR2: SGHRS and YFSETQ. CDR3 DNA sequence: TGCGCCAGCAGCTTGGAGGGATTCTCTTCACCCCTCCACTTT. Translation gives CASSLEGFSSPLHF.

V and J are TRBV19 and TRBJ2-5, with 10 bases matching TRBD1. The germline CDR1 and CDR2 sequences are LNHDA and SQIVND (reference sequence). Trimming removed 7 bases from V and 10 bases from J; junction bases left unmatched: 15. This CDR3 is built from 15 residues. CDR3 in amino acids: CASTEGTGAAVGQYF. DNA of the CDR3: TGTGCCAGTACCGAAGGGACAGGGGCCGCGGTGGGCCAGTACTTC.

The V and J genes are TRBV6-5 and TRBJ1-6, with a tentative D call TRBD1 (6 bases). CDR1 is MNHEY and CDR2 is SVGAGI in the germline V gene. The CDR3 loop spans 13 amino acids. V was shortened by 7 bases and J by 9 bases, with 13 bases between the two germline ends. For the CDR3, the DNA is TGTGCCAGCAACGGACAGCCGGGTTCACCCCTCCACTTT. This translates into CASNGQPGSPLHF.

The chain joins TRBV4-2 to TRBJ2-2; 10 bases align to TRBD2. From germline, CDR1 is LGHNA and CDR2 YNFKEQ. CDR3 length equals 19 residues. The V segment lost 0 bases and the J segment 6 bases; nucleotides outside the gene matches: 13. Here the CDR3 DNA reads TGTGCCAGCAGCCAAGACTTCTCATCGCTAGCGGGAGCCGCCGGGGAGCTGTTTTTT. Residues: CASSQDFSSLAGAAGELFF.

This chain joins TRBV9 and TRBJ2-2; perhaps TRBD2 as D (6 bases). Trimming shortened V by 0 bases and J by 2 bases, and 8 bases separated the two germline ends. The CDR3 runs 15 residues. CDR1 is SGDLS and CDR2 is YYNGEE in the germline V gene. CDR3 loop: CASSVGGVNTGELFF. DNA for the CDR3: TGTGCCAGCAGCGTAGGCGGGGTAAACACCGGGGAGCTGTTTTTT.

The rearrangement joins TRBV18 to TRBJ2-3, with a tentative D call TRBD2 (5 bases). The length of the CDR3 is 16 residues. Trimming shortened V by 3 bases and J by 2 bases, and 15 bases separated the two germline ends. CDR1 and CDR2 from the germline V gene are KGHSH and LQKENI. The chain's CDR3 is CASSPSGNQYTDTQYF. The CDR3 region has the DNA TGTGCCAGCTCACCGTCCGGGAACCAGTACACAGATACGCAGTATTTT.

The gene calls are TRBV27 and TRBJ2-3, with 13 bases that match TRBD2. The CDR3 length is 16 residues. Trimming took 2 bases from V and 2 from J; bases not matched to a gene: 1. Germline loops: CDR1 MNHEY, CDR2 SMNVEV (reference sequence). The CDR3 region is CASSLTSGRATDTQYF. CDR3 DNA sequence: TGTGCCAGCAGTTTAACTAGCGGGAGGGCCACAGATACGCAGTATTTT.

The chain joins TRBV28 to TRBJ2-3; D could derive from TRBD1 or TRBD2 (5 bases each). CDR3 size: 14 residues. Deletions cut 3 bases from V and 2 bases from J, with 9 bases between. Germline V CDR1 and CDR2: MDHEN, SYDVKM. In DNA, the CDR3 is TGTGCCAGCAGTTTGGGGGATTACACAGATACGCAGTATTTT. Its translation is CASSLGDYTDTQYF.

J is TRBJ1-1 and V is TRBV3-1 (or the pseudogene TRBV3-2); D not certain. From germline, CDR1 is LGHDT and CDR2 YNNKEL (reference sequence). There are 12 residues in the CDR3. The V end lost 1 base, the J end lost 11 bases, and 11 bases lay between the germline ends. CDR3: CASSQGGRNAFF. The DNA of the CDR3 is TGTGCCAGCAGCCAAGGGGGAAGGAATGCTTTCTTT.